This T cell receptor (beta chain) is from a study of PD-1 blockade in classical Hodgkin lymphoma. Turning to the study itself: Intravenous infusions of nivolumab 3 mg/kg reached patients every 2 weeks. Regarding the study as a whole: Some patients started nivolumab under 1 year after ASCT, and they were excluded.

After autologous stem cell transplantation all patients relapsed, and prior brentuximab vedotin exposure differed between cohorts. Relapsed/refractory classical Hodgkin lymphoma patients had complete, partial or progressive responses. A word on this clone: Its antigen is currently unknown.

TCRdb's table, derived via immunoSEQ multiplex PCR, lists solely in-frame clones and lacks some. The sample consists of about 46,000 clones, roughly 73% of them appearing once. The input for sequencing was peripheral blood mononuclear cells (PBMCs), taken at baseline. The TCR originated in a human donor with classical Hodgkin lymphoma.

This CDR3 is CASSFDSRGYEQYF. CDR3 bases: TGTGCCAGTAGTTTCGATAGCAGGGGCTACGAGCAGTACTTC. The V call is TRBV19, the J call TRBJ2-7, with D possibly being TRBD1 (6 bases). The CDR3 length is 14 residues. Trimming pared 5 bases from V and 3 bases from J, leaving 14 bases between. Germline V lookup: CDR1 LNHDA, CDR2 SQIVND (reference sequence). The full variable domain, rest sourced from reference TRBV19 and TRBJ2-7, is DGGITQSPKYLFRKEGQNVTLSCEQNLNHDAMYWYRQDPGQGLRLIYYSQIVNDFQKGDIAEGYSVSREKKESFPLTVTSAQKNPTAFYLCASSFDSRGYEQYFGPGTRLTVT.